The 20 T cell receptor beta chains presented below share a single source sample, sequenced in a study of PD-1 blockade in mismatch repair-deficient tumors. Using immunoSEQ multiplex PCR, the repertoire was profiled, and TCRdb retains in-frame clones only, with some absent. Of about 120,000 clones detected, approximately 80% appear once; the ten largest clones hold about 4.7%. The sequencing used peripheral blood, collected 60 to 65 weeks after starting pembrolizumab. These receptors originate from an adult with mismatch repair-deficient cancer.

This sequence joins TRBV29-1 and TRBJ1-3; a weak D match, TRBD1 (5 bases). The CDR3 totals 15 residues. The V and J ends lost 4 bases and 0 bases respectively, with 13 bases between them. Germline V gene data show CDR1 as SQVTM and CDR2 as ANQGSEA. CDR3 protein: CSVGWDGYSGNTIYF. The CDR3 region has the DNA TGCAGCGTTGGATGGGACGGCTACTCTGGAAACACCATATATTTT.

Written as DNA, the CDR3 is TGTGCCAGTACTTCAATGACAGGGAACTGGGATCAGCCCCAGCATTTT. This gives the protein CASTSMTGNWDQPQHF. The gene calls are TRBV19 and TRBJ1-5; 7 bases align to TRBD1. This CDR3 has 16 amino acids. Germline CDR1 LNHDA, CDR2 SQIVND (reference sequence). The V and J ends lost 7 bases and 5 bases, in that order; junction bases with no gene match: 14.

This sequence joins TRBV29-1 and TRBJ2-2; D possibly uses TRBD1 or TRBD2 (5 bases each). V was shortened by 7 bases and J by 3 bases, with 12 bases between the two germline ends. CDR1 SQVTM and CDR2 ANQGSEA come from the germline V gene. The CDR3 extends over 13 amino acids. The CDR3 DNA sequence: TGCAGCGGCCGGGACCCTTACACCGGGGAGCTGTTTTTT. The encoded protein is CSGRDPYTGELFF.

Regarding this clone: This sequence is one base from a far larger clone and is likely a read error. This chain's CDR3 is CASSHGTSGYEQYF. The CDR3 nucleotides are TGTGCCAGCAGCCACGGGACTAGCGGCTACGAGCAGTACTTC. The V gene is TRBV4-2, the J gene TRBJ2-7; 11 bases align to TRBD2. This CDR3 has 14 residues. CDR1 is LGHNA, CDR2 YNFKEQ, per germline. The V segment lost 3 bases and the J segment 3 bases; nucleotides outside the gene matches: 1.

This chain joins TRBV14 and TRBJ2-1; 9 bases are a match to TRBD1. The length of the CDR3 is 20 residues. Germline V CDR1 and CDR2: SGHDN, FVKESK. V was pared by 1 base and J by 0 bases, with 13 bases of the junction left unmatched. The CDR3 protein is CASSQAWGQGKRYSYNEQFF. As DNA, the CDR3 is TGTGCCAGCAGCCAAGCCTGGGGACAGGGAAAAAGGTACTCCTACAATGAGCAGTTCTTC.

This CDR3 reads CASTLEQANTEAFF. For the CDR3, the DNA is TGTGCCAGCACTTTAGAGCAGGCGAACACTGAAGCTTTCTTT. The J gene is TRBJ1-1, the V gene TRBV2; D unresolved. Germline CDR1 SNHLY, CDR2 FYNNEI. V was shortened by 7 bases and J by 1 base, with 13 bases between the two germline ends. The CDR3 spans 14 residues.

The chain links TRBV27 to TRBJ1-1; TRBD1 matches at 8 bases. CDR1 MNHEY and CDR2 SMNVEV come from the germline V gene (reference sequence). Germline trimming cut 4 bases from V and 3 bases from J; bases unmatched to any gene: 7. This CDR3 has 15 residues. The DNA for the CDR3 is TGTGCCAGCAGTTCACAGGGGGGTCGGGACACTGAAGCTTTCTTT. Amino acid sequence: CASSSQGGRDTEAFF.

The chain recombines TRBV18 with TRBJ2-7; possibly TRBD1 or TRBD2 for D (5 bases each). Germline lookup yields CDR1 KGHSH and CDR2 LQKENI. This CDR3 has 16 amino acids. Deletions cut 2 bases from V and 0 bases from J, with 14 bases between. CDR3 in DNA: TGTGCCAGCTCACCAACGGGACCGACGAGCTCCTACGAGCAGTACTTC. This gives the protein CASSPTGPTSSYEQYF.

With regard to this clone: This sequence may be a read error, since a much larger clone differs from it by one base. The rearrangement links TRBV5-4 to TRBJ2-1; the D gene is possibly TRBD1 (6 bases). The CDR3 is 14 residues long. Germline CDR1 SGHNT, CDR2 YYREEE (reference sequence). CDR3 in DNA: TGTGCCAGCAGCACCAGGGGCTCCTACAATAAGCAGTTCTTC. It is translated as CASSTRGSYNKQFF.

This chain uses TRBV5-1 with TRBJ1-1, with D uncertain. The CDR3 has 17 residues. Deletions cut 0 bases from V and 1 base from J, with 16 bases between. Germline CDR1 and CDR2: SGHRS and YFSETQ. CDR3 DNA sequence: TGCGCCAGCAGCTTGGGTAATCGTTACAAGCCGAACACTGAAGCTTTCTTT. Protein sequence: CASSLGNRYKPNTEAFF.

V gene TRBV7-9 combines with J gene TRBJ2-7; 10 positions match TRBD2. The CDR3 has 15 amino acids. Germline V CDR1 and CDR2: SEHNR, FQNEAQ (reference sequence). The ends lost 5 bases at V and 2 bases at J; junction bases unmatched: 6. CDR3 in amino acids: CASSPGLAVTYEQYF. Written as DNA, the CDR3 is TGTGCCAGCAGCCCCGGACTAGCGGTAACCTACGAGCAGTACTTC.

The J gene is TRBJ1-4, the V gene TRBV5-8; 7 nucleotides match TRBD1. Trimming removed 4 bases from V and 5 bases from J; junction bases left unmatched: 11. CDR3 length: 16 residues. Germline V CDR1 and CDR2: SGHTS, YDEGEE. The CDR3 loop reads CASSVFWDSSNEKLFF. CDR3 nucleotide sequence: TGTGCCAGCAGCGTTTTTTGGGACAGCAGCAATGAAAAACTGTTTTTT. The whole variable domain, remainder taken from reference TRBV5-8 and TRBJ1-4, is EAGVTQSPTHLIKTRGQQATLRCSPISGHTSVYWYQQALGLGLQFLLWYDEGEERNRGNFPPRFSGRQFPNYSSELNVNALELEDSALYLCASSVFWDSSNEKLFFGSGTQLSVL.

The chain has TRBV7-9 and TRBJ2-3; weak D call: TRBD2 (5 bases). V was cut by 2 bases and J by 6 bases, with 15 bases left in between. CDR3 length: 15 residues. CDR1 is SEHNR, CDR2 FQNEAQ, per germline (reference sequence). In DNA, the CDR3 is TGTGCCAGCAGCTTAACGGCAGGAGGTTCCGATACGCAGTATTTT. Its translation: CASSLTAGGSDTQYF.

This sequence joins TRBV5-4 and TRBJ2-6, with 12 bases aligning to TRBD2. CDR1 SGHNT and CDR2 YYREEE come from the germline V gene (reference sequence). The trim removed 7 bases at V and 2 bases at J, leaving 7 bases unmatched. There are 17 residues in the CDR3. CDR3 amino acids: CASYSRTSGTGANVLTF. The CDR3 bases are TGTGCCAGCTATTCTCGGACTAGCGGGACTGGGGCCAACGTCCTGACTTTC. The variable domain in full, with the rest retrieved from reference TRBV5-4 and TRBJ2-6, is ETGVTQSPTHLIKTRGQQVTLRCSSQSGHNTVSWYQQALGQGPQFIFQYYREEENGRGNFPPRFSGLQFPNYSSELNVNALELDDSALYLCASYSRTSGTGANVLTFGAGSRLTVL.

In this sample, this clone turned up once. The CDR3 spells CASSSGVMETQYF. The CDR3 region has the DNA TGTGCCAGCAGCTCAGGGGTTATGGAGACCCAGTACTTC. This chain joins TRBV7-8 and TRBJ2-5; TRBD1 might be the D (6 bases). Trimming removed 4 bases at V and 5 bases at J, with 11 bases between. Germline CDR1 SGHVS, CDR2 FQNEAQ. The CDR3 spans 13 residues.

V and J are TRBV11-2 and TRBJ2-3; 8 nucleotides align to TRBD2. The CDR3 sequence is 18 residues long. Germline V gene data show CDR1 as SGHAT and CDR2 as FQNNGV. With V trimmed by 1 base and J by 2 bases, 11 bases remained unmatched. CDR3 in amino acids: CASSLGAGVNRLTDTQYF. The CDR3 DNA reads as TGTGCCAGCAGCTTAGGAGCGGGAGTAAACCGACTCACAGATACGCAGTATTTT.

The chain combines TRBV6-1 with TRBJ1-2; D is undetermined. The CDR3 is made up of 13 amino acids. Germline CDR1 and CDR2: MNHNS and SASEGT. Trimming left V 4 bases short and J 2 bases short, with 8 bases between. CDR3 region: CASSGASNYGYTF. The CDR3 nucleotides are TGTGCCAGCAGTGGCGCTTCAAACTATGGCTACACCTTC.

The chain recombines TRBV7-6 with TRBJ2-7; 9 bases are shared with TRBD2. Trimming removed 1 base from V and 2 bases from J; junction bases left unmatched: 6. In germline, CDR1 is SGHVS, CDR2 FNYEAQ. The CDR3 length is 16 residues. CDR3 residues: CASSLVAGESPYEQYF. The DNA for the CDR3 is TGTGCCAGCAGCTTAGTAGCGGGAGAGAGCCCCTACGAGCAGTACTTC.

The chain has TRBV5-6 and TRBJ1-3; D is unclear. The germline gives CDR1 SGHDT, CDR2 YYEEEE. The CDR3 loop spans 16 amino acids. Trimming removed 3 bases at V and 7 bases at J, with 20 bases between. As DNA, the CDR3 is TGTGCCAGCAGCTCCCCCGGGGAGGGCCTCGGGAACACCATATATTTT. Amino acid sequence: CASSSPGEGLGNTIYF.

The genes are TRBV30 and TRBJ2-6, with 7 bases aligning to TRBD1. V lost 8 bases, J lost 1 base, and 2 bases stayed unmatched. CDR3 length: 13 residues. CDR1 is GTSNPN, CDR2 SVGIG, per germline (reference sequence). This CDR3 is CARQGSGANVLTF. CDR3 sequence (DNA): TGTGCCCGACAGGGTTCTGGGGCCAACGTCCTGACTTTC. Together with reference TRBV30 and TRBJ2-6, the CDR3 gives the full variable domain: SQTIHQWPATLVQPVGSPLSLECTVEGTSNPNLYWYRQAAGRGLQLLFYSVGIGQISSEVPQNLSASRPQDRQFILSSKKLLLSDSGFYLCARQGSGANVLTFGAGSRLTVL.